These T cell receptor beta chains were read from a single sample in a study of T cell repertoires in ileal Crohn's disease. Using immunoSEQ multiplex PCR, the repertoire was profiled, and TCRdb retains in-frame clones only, with some absent. The sample consists of about 16,000 clones, roughly 91% of them appearing once. Sequenced input: ileal tissue. The receptors were gathered from an adult with Crohn's disease. CDR3s include the opening cysteine and the closing phenylalanine or tryptophan. Each record gives: CDR3 DNA, CDR3 protein, J gene, V gene, clone size, D gene. A D gene is named only where the DNA matches it firmly. Only part of the rows carry a size: once, few, many, or a class if the clone is expanded.

TGTGCCAGCTCAGTGACAGAGGCTAATGAAAAACTGTTTTTT CASSVTEANEKLFF TRBJ1-4 TRBV18 - -
TGTGCCAGCAGTGAGCGGGGGGGCTCCTACAATGAGCAGTTCTTC CASSERGGSYNEQFF TRBJ2-1 TRBV6-4 - TRBD2
TGTGCCTGGAGCGGACAGGGGGGAGGCTACACCTTC CAWSGQGGGYTF TRBJ1-2 TRBV30 - TRBD1
TGCGCCAGCAGCCAAGGCGTATTGTCGGGGTACGAGCAGTACTTC CASSQGVLSGYEQYF TRBJ2-7 TRBV4-3 - -
TGTGCCAGTAGTAGGGGGCCGGGACTAGCGGGGGGGCCAGGAGGCTCCGGGGAGCTGTTTTTT CASSRGPGLAGGPGGSGELFF TRBJ2-2 TRBV19 - TRBD2
TGCGCCAGCAGCTCCGGGACAGCAAATTCACCCCTCCACTTT CASSSGTANSPLHF TRBJ1-6 TRBV5-1 - TRBD1
TGTGCCAGCAGCGCCGACAGGGGGCGGTACAATGAGCAGTTCTTC CASSADRGRYNEQFF TRBJ2-1 TRBV13 - TRBD1
TGTGCCAGCAGCTTAAACGGGGGGATGAATGGCTACACCTTC CASSLNGGMNGYTF TRBJ1-2 TRBV7-2 - -
TGTGCCAGCAGCTGGACAGGACGACAAGAGACCCAGTACTTC CASSWTGRQETQYF TRBJ2-5 TRBV5-4 once TRBD1
TGTGCCAGCAGTAGGGACAGGGCTTCTTACGAGCAGTACTTC CASSRDRASYEQYF TRBJ2-7 TRBV6-5 - TRBD1
TGTGCCACCGTACCAACGCAGGGGTCCTCTGGAAACACCATATATTTT CATVPTQGSSGNTIYF TRBJ1-3 TRBV6-6 few -
TGTGCCAGCAGCATCTACAGGGTCTACAATGAGCAGTTCTTC CASSIYRVYNEQFF TRBJ2-1 TRBV5-4 - -
TGTGCCAGCTCACAGGGACTGGTAAACGAGCAGTACTTC CASSQGLVNEQYF TRBJ2-7 TRBV18 - -
TGCGCCAGCAGCTTGGACAGTAGGACTAGCCCGGGGCAGTACTTC CASSLDSRTSPGQYF TRBJ2-7 TRBV5-1 - TRBD2
TGCGCCAGCAGCTTGGCCGACAGGGGGTCTTCGATGCGGGGAAACACCATATATTTT CASSLADRGSSMRGNTIYF TRBJ1-3 TRBV5-1 - TRBD1
TGTGCCAGCAGCCCTATCACAACAGGTTTTACTGAAGCTTTCTTT CASSPITTGFTEAFF TRBJ1-1 TRBV13 - -
TGTGCCAGCAGCCCGCAACTACCATATAATTCACCCCTCCACTTT CASSPQLPYNSPLHF TRBJ1-6 TRBV2 - -
TGTGCCAGTACCCAACAGGGGTTAGGTGAAAAACTGTTTTTT CASTQQGLGEKLFF TRBJ1-4 TRBV19 - TRBD1
TGTGCCAGCAGCCCCACAGGCTCTGGAAACACCATATATTTT CASSPTGSGNTIYF TRBJ1-3 TRBV7-2 - -
TGTGCCAGCAGTGAAGCGTGGGGCAGGGGATCTAACTATGGCTACACCTTC CASSEAWGRGSNYGYTF TRBJ1-2 TRBV6-1 - -
TGTGCCAGCAGCTTAGTCGGGGGGGCAAACGGGGAGCTGTTTTTT CASSLVGGANGELFF TRBJ2-2 TRBV7-3 - TRBD2
TGTGCCAGCAGTTACTCCGGGACAGGGGGCGCAGTTACGCAGTATTTT CASSYSGTGGAVTQYF TRBJ2-3 TRBV6-6 - TRBD1
TGCGCCAGCAGCTTGAAACAGGGTCAAGATACGCAGTATTTT CASSLKQGQDTQYF TRBJ2-3 TRBV5-1 once -
TGTGCCAGCAGCTTGAGAGGTGGGACTGAAGCTTTCTTT CASSLRGGTEAFF TRBJ1-1 TRBV5-6 once -
TGTGCCAGCAGCTTAAGTTCTAGCGGGGGGGTCACCGGGGAGCTGTTTTTT CASSLSSSGGVTGELFF TRBJ2-2 TRBV7-2 - TRBD2
TGTGCCAGCAGCCTTCAGGGCTCCACTGAAGCTTTCTTT CASSLQGSTEAFF TRBJ1-1 TRBV11-2 - -